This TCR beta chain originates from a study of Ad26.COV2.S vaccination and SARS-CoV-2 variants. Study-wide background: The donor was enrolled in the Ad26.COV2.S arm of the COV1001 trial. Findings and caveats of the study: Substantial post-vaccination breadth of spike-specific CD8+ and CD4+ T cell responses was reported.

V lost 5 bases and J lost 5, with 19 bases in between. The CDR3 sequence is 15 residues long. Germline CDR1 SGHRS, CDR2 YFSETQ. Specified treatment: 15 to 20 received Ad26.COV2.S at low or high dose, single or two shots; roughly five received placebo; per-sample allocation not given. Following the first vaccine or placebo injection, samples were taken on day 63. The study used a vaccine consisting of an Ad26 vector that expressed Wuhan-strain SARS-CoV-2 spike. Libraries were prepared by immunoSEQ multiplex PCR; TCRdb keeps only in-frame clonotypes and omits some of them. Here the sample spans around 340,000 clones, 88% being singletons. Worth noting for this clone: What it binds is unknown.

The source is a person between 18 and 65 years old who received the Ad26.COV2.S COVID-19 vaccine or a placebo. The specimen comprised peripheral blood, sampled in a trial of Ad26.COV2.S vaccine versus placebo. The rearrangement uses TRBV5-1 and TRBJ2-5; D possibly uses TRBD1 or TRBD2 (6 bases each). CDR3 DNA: TGCGCCAGCAGGGGTCTACAGGGAGGTACGGAGACCCAGTACTTC. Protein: CASRGLQGGTETQYF. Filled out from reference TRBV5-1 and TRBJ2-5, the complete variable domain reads KAGVTQTPRYLIKTRGQQVTLSCSPISGHRSVSWYQQTPGQGLQFLFEYFSETQRNKGNFPGRFSGRQFSNSRSEMNVSTLELGDSALYLCASRGLQGGTETQYFGPGTRLLVL.